This TCR beta chain stems from a study of cytomegalovirus exposure and HLA in healthy donors. This CDR3 has 14 amino acids. Trimming left V 2 bases short and J 4 bases short, with 9 bases between. The germline CDR1 and CDR2 sequences are MNHEY and SVGAGI. With 60 Vbeta and 13 Jbeta primers, the PCR was carried out. The data were produced by immunoSEQ multiplex PCR, yet TCRdb's version contains in-frame clones alone and is incomplete. Its listing shows 53,000 or so clones. With regard to this clone: The antigen remains unidentified.

Whole-study findings and limits: Some V segments, including TRBV6-2 and TRBV6-3, were excluded as indistinguishable. Several of the most significant clusters were apparently associated with common viral pathogens in a later analysis.

V gene TRBV6-5 combines with J gene TRBJ2-1; possible D gene TRBD2, 6 bases. The receptor comes from a male donor in good health and CMV-seropositive. The sample was PBMCs. The CDR3 loop reads CASSYRLDYNEQFF. CDR3 in DNA: TGTGCCAGCAGTTACAGACTAGATTACAATGAGCAGTTCTTC.